This passage covers 20 T cell receptor beta chains from one sample sequenced in a study of blood T cells in healthy people across ages. Combining a sample-barcoded 5' primer with a J-beta primer mix, a second PCR ran for roughly 6 to 11 cycles. A single record per CDR3 protein comes from TCRdb applying MiXCR to the 5' RACE reads. The sample consists of around 870,000 distinct CDR3 sequences, 29% of them appearing once. Specimen: blood. The receptors originated from a woman at least 80 years old in good health.

This clonotype showed up just once. A much bigger clone sits one base away, suggesting this may be a read error. V usage is TRBV18 and J usage is TRBJ2-3; unclear D gene. The germline gives CDR1 KGHSH, CDR2 LQKENI. There are 12 residues in the CDR3. The V and J ends lost 0 bases and 10 bases respectively, with 8 bases between them. The CDR3 coding sequence is TGTGCCAGCTCACCACCGGGTGATGCGCAGTATTTT. This gives the protein CASSPPGDAQYF.

This clonotype was seen at least ten times. The V call is TRBV29-1, the J call TRBJ2-5; D gene ambiguous. The CDR3 consists of 13 residues. From germline, CDR1 is SQVTM and CDR2 ANQGSEA. V shed 4 bases and J shed 1 base, with 10 bases lying between them. CDR3 region: CSVGQDIQETQYF. DNA for the CDR3: TGCAGCGTTGGGCAGGATATCCAAGAGACCCAGTACTTC.

The chain is built from TRBV20-1 and TRBJ2-5, with D possibly TRBD2 on 6 matching bases. Germline V gene sequence: CDR1 DFQATT, CDR2 SNEGSKA (reference sequence). The CDR3 is 14 residues long. V was cut by 5 bases and J by 13 bases, with 26 bases left in between. CDR3 nucleotide sequence: TGCAGTGCTCCCCCGCGGGGCCGACTAGACGAGCGGTACTTC. It specifies CSAPPRGRLDERYF.

This clonotype showed up many times. This chain uses TRBV6-6 with TRBJ1-6; no definite D call. Germline V gene sequence: CDR1 MNHNY, CDR2 SVGAGI (reference sequence). Deletions cut 6 bases from V and 11 bases from J, with 14 bases between. The CDR3 loop spans 13 amino acids. This CDR3 reads CASSLGPSPPLHF. DNA of the CDR3: TGTGCCAGCAGCCTAGGCCCTTCTCCACCCCTCCACTTT.

This clonotype occurred many times. V is TRBV18 and J is TRBJ2-1; TRBD2 is a possible D gene (6 bases). CDR3 size: 15 residues. V lost 3 bases, J lost 5 bases, and 14 bases lay in between. CDR1 and CDR2 (germline): KGHSH, LQKENI. The CDR3 DNA follows: TGTGCCAGCTCACCGGGACTCCCATACGACAATGAGCAGTTCTTC. Translating it yields CASSPGLPYDNEQFF.

This clonotype was detected ten times or more. The rearrangement links TRBV5-1 to TRBJ2-3, with D uncertain. Trimming removed 0 bases at V and 1 base at J, with 6 bases between. The CDR3 runs 14 residues. From germline, CDR1 is SGHRS and CDR2 YFSETQ. The CDR3 coding sequence is TGCGCCAGCAGCTTGGACTTTGGCACAGATACGCAGTATTTT. It codes for CASSLDFGTDTQYF.

This clonotype was seen many times. The chain recombines TRBV9 with TRBJ2-6, with D perhaps matching TRBD1 or TRBD2 (6 bases each). The V gene's germline CDR1 is SGDLS and CDR2 YYNGEE. The germline V and J ends were trimmed by 0 bases and 0 bases, with 13 bases remaining between them. The CDR3 extends over 18 amino acids. The DNA of the CDR3 is TGTGCCAGCAGCGTAGAAGGGGGGTCCCCCTCTGGGGCCAACGTCCTGACTTTC. Amino acids: CASSVEGGSPSGANVLTF.

The sample holds many counts of this clonotype. The chain links TRBV4-3 to TRBJ2-5; 9 positions match TRBD2. The CDR3 has 17 residues. Losses at the gene ends were 0 bases for V and 5 bases for J; bases not matched to a gene: 10. CDR1 is LGHNA, CDR2 YSLEER, per germline. This CDR3 is CASSQDTSGGYWETQYF. The CDR3 nucleotides are TGCGCCAGCAGCCAAGATACGAGCGGGGGGTATTGGGAGACCCAGTACTTC.

This clonotype has only a few counts. The V and J genes are TRBV11-2 and TRBJ1-5, with TRBD1 matching over 7 bases. The V segment lost 2 bases and the J segment 5 bases; nucleotides outside the gene matches: 6. Per the germline V gene, CDR1 is SGHAT and CDR2 is FQNNGV. CDR3 size: 15 residues. CDR3 protein: CASSLTTGVDQPQHF. The CDR3 DNA sequence: TGTGCCAGCAGCTTAACAACAGGGGTTGATCAGCCCCAGCATTTT.

This clonotype was counted at least ten times. The rearrangement uses TRBV6-2 or TRBV6-3 and TRBJ2-3; TRBD2 matches 12 bases. The CDR3 sequence is 19 residues long. In germline, CDR1 is MNHEY, CDR2 SVGEGT. Trimming took 2 bases from V and 3 from J; bases not matched to a gene: 12. DNA of the CDR3: TGTGCCAGCAGTTACCCTACTAGCGGGGGGACATCGAGGACAGATACGCAGTATTTT. Protein sequence: CASSYPTSGGTSRTDTQYF.

Ten or more counts support this clonotype. The rearrangement joins TRBV27 to TRBJ2-2; the D gene is possibly TRBD1 (7 bases). The CDR3 sequence is 15 residues long. Germline CDR1 is MNHEY and CDR2 is SMNVEV (reference sequence). V lost 3 bases, J lost 6 bases, and 14 bases lay in between. The CDR3 sequence: CASSLAAGGSGELFF. The CDR3 DNA reads as TGTGCCAGCAGTTTGGCGGCAGGGGGGTCCGGGGAGCTGTTTTTT.

This clonotype was detected only a few times. The chain's CDR3 is CATTFGANTEAFF. CDR3 sequence (DNA): TGTGCCACCACTTTTGGGGCGAACACTGAAGCTTTCTTT. The chain is built from TRBV24-1 and TRBJ1-1; possibly TRBD1 for D (5 bases). The germline V and J ends were trimmed by 8 bases and 1 base, with 10 bases remaining between them. This CDR3 spans 13 amino acids. Germline CDR1 is KGHDR and CDR2 is SFDVKD.

As concerns this clonotype: This may be a read error, as it is one base from a much larger clone. The chain is built from TRBV20-1 and TRBJ2-1; 11 bases agree with TRBD2. This CDR3 contains 16 residues. Germline loops: CDR1 DFQATT, CDR2 SNEGSKA (reference sequence). V dropped 0 bases and J dropped 8; count of bases not matched to a gene: 9. CDR3 protein: CSARDLAGGTLHEQFF. For the CDR3, the DNA is TGCAGTGCTAGAGACCTAGCGGGAGGAACCCTACATGAGCAGTTCTTC.

Notes on this clonotype: Given a much more abundant clone one base away, this may be a read error. The gene calls are TRBV14 and TRBJ2-1; 11 nucleotides align to TRBD2. TRBJ2-7 explains the end of the DNA better; the J call may be wrong. The CDR3 spans 17 residues. From germline, CDR1 is SGHDN and CDR2 FVKESK. The CDR3 spells CASSPIAGGSSYNEQYF. In DNA, the CDR3 is TGTGCCAGCAGCCCAATAGCGGGGGGGTCGTCCTACAATGAGCAGTACTTC.

The chain is built from TRBV15 and TRBJ2-5; tentatively, D is TRBD1 or TRBD2 (6 bases each). Trimming removed 0 bases from V and 5 bases from J, with 13 bases in between. There are 15 residues in the CDR3. CDR1 is LNHNV, CDR2 YYDKDF, per germline (reference sequence). The CDR3 bases are TGTGCCACCAGCAGAGAAATAGGGGGGATGGAGACCCAGTACTTC. Translation gives CATSREIGGMETQYF.

The chain joins TRBV6-2 or TRBV6-3 to TRBJ2-1; 10 nucleotides match TRBD2. Near its end, the DNA agrees better with TRBJ2-7, so the J call may be wrong. Germline CDR1 is MNHEY and CDR2 is SVGEGT. The CDR3 totals 18 residues. The CDR3: CASSYGTSDTVPPYEQYF. The CDR3 nucleotides read TGTGCCAGCAGTTACGGGACTAGCGATACCGTCCCTCCCTACGAGCAGTACTTC.

This chain joins TRBV27 and TRBJ2-1; 9 bases map to TRBD2. Germline V CDR1 and CDR2: MNHEY, SMNVEV (reference sequence). Germline trimming cut 6 bases from V and 3 bases from J; bases unmatched to any gene: 9. The CDR3 covers 16 residues. The CDR3 region is CASSITRLADYNEQFF. CDR3 in DNA: TGTGCCAGCAGCATTACACGACTAGCGGACTACAATGAGCAGTTCTTC.

This clonotype was detected ten times or more. The chain is built from TRBV24-1 and TRBJ2-3; 10 bases align to TRBD2. Looked up from germline, CDR1 is KGHDR and CDR2 is SFDVKD. The V and J ends lost 7 bases and 0 bases, in that order; junction bases with no gene match: 3. The CDR3 is 15 amino acids. In DNA form, the CDR3 reads TGTGCCACCAGGTCTAGCGGGGGTAGCACAGATACGCAGTATTTT. This encodes CATRSSGGSTDTQYF.

This clonotype was counted a few times. A read error may be the cause here, since a much bigger clone is one base away. This chain joins TRBV18 and TRBJ2-5, with D hard to call. CDR1 and CDR2 from the germline V gene are KGHSH and LQKENI. Trimming shortened V by 2 bases and J by 11 bases, and 24 bases separated the two germline ends. CDR3 length: 16 amino acids. The CDR3 DNA is TGTGCCAGCTCACCAGTGCGGATCCGCAATCTGAATGAGCAGTACTTC. Residues: CASSPVRIRNLNEQYF.

This clonotype was observed a handful of times. The chain has TRBV7-9 and TRBJ2-2; no clear D. Germline CDR1 SEHNR, CDR2 FQNEAQ (reference sequence). V dropped 7 bases and J dropped 3 bases, with 12 bases sitting between them. CDR3 length equals 14 residues. The CDR3 region is CASNPDGYTGELFF. CDR3 nucleotide sequence: TGTGCCAGCAACCCTGATGGGTACACCGGGGAGCTGTTTTTT.